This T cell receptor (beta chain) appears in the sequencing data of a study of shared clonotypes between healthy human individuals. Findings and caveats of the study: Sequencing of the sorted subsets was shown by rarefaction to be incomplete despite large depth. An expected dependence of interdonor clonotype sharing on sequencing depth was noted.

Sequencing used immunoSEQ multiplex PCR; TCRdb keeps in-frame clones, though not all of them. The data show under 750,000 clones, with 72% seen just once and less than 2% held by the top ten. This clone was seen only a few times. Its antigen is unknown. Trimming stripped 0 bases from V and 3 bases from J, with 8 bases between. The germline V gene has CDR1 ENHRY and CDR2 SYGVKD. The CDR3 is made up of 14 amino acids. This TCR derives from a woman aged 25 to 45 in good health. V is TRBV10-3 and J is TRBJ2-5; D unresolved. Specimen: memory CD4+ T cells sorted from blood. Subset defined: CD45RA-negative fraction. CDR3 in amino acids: CAISESPDKETQYF. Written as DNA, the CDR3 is TGTGCCATCAGTGAGTCGCCAGATAAAGAGACCCAGTACTTC.